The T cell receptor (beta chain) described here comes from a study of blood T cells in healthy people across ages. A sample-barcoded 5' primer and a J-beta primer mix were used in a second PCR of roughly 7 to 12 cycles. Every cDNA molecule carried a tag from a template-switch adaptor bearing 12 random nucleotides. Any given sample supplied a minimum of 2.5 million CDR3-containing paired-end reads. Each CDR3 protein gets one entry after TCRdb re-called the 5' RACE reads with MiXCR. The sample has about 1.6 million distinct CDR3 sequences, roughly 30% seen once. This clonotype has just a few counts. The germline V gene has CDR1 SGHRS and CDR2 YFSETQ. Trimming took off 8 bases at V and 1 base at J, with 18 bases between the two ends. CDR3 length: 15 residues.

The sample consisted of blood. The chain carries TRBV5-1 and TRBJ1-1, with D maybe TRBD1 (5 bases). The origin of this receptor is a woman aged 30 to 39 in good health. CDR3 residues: CASLIAGTQNTEAFF. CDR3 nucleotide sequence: TGCGCCAGTTTGATAGCAGGGACCCAGAACACTGAAGCTTTCTTT. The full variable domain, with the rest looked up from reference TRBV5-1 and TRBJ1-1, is KAGVTQTPRYLIKTRGQQVTLSCSPISGHRSVSWYQQTPGQGLQFLFEYFSETQRNKGNFPGRFSGRQFSNSRSEMNVSTLELGDSALYLCASLIAGTQNTEAFFGQGTRLTVV.